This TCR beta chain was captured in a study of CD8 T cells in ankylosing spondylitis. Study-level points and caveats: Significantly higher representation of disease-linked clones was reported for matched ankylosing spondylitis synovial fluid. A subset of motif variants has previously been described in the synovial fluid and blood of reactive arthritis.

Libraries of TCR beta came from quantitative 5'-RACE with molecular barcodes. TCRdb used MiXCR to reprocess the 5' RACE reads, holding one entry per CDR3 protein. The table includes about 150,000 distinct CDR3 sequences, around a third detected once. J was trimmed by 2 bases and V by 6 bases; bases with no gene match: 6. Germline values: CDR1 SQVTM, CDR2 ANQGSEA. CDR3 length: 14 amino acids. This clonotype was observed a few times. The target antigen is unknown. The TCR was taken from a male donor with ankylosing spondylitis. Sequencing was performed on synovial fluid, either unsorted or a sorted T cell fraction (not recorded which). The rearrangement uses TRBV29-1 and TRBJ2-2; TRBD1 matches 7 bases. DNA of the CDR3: TGCAGCGTAAGAGACAGGGACAACACCGGGGAGCTGTTTTTT. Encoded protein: CSVRDRDNTGELFF.